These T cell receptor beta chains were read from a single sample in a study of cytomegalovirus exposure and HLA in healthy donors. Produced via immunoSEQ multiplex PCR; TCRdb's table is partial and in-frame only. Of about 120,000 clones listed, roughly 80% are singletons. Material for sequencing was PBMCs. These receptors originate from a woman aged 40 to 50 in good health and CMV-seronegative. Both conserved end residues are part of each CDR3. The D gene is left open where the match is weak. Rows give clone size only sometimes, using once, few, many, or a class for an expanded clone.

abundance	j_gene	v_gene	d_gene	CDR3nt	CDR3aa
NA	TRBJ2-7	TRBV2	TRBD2	TGTGCCAGCAGACCCGGACTAGCGGCCTCCTACGAGCAGTACTTC	CASRPGLAASYEQYF
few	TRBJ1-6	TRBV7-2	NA	TGTGCCAGCAGCTTATCCGATTCACCCCTCCACTTT	CASSLSDSPLHF
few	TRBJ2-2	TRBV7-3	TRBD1	TGTGCCAGCAGCTGGGGACAGGGAAGGGAGCTGTTTTTT	CASSWGQGRELFF
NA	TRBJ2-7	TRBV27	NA	TGTGCCAGCAGTTTCCGACTAGGGGCCTACGAGCAGTACTTC	CASSFRLGAYEQYF
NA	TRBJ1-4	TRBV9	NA	TGTGCCAGCAGCGTAGATCCGGGGACTAATGAAAAACTGTTTTTT	CASSVDPGTNEKLFF
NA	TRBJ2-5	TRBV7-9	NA	TGTGCCAGCAGCCCCAAACGACTAGGCCAAGAGACCCAGTACTTC	CASSPKRLGQETQYF
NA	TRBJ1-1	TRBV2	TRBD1	TGTGCCAGTACGGGACAGGAGAACACTGAAGCTTTCTTT	CASTGQENTEAFF
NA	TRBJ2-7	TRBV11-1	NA	TGTGCCAGCAGCTTAATATCCGCCTACGAGCAGTACTTC	CASSLISAYEQYF
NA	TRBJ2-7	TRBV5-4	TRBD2	TGTGCCAGCAGTCCTCAGACTAGCGTATACGAGCAGTACTTC	CASSPQTSVYEQYF
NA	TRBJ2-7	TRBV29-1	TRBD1	TGCAGCGTTCCCCTCGGGACAGGCGAGCAGTACTTC	CSVPLGTGEQYF
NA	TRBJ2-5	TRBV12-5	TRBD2	TGTGCTAGTGGTTTGGGACTAGCGGGCCAAGAGACCCAGTACTTC	CASGLGLAGQETQYF
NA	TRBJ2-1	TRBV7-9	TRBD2	TGTGCCAGCAGCTTAGTAGGGGGACTAGCTGCGGGGGGCTACAATGAGCAGTTCTTC	CASSLVGGLAAGGYNEQFF
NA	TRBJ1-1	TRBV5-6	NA	TGTGCCAGCAGCTTGTTTATCGGGTCGCGGGAAGCTTTCTTT	CASSLFIGSREAFF
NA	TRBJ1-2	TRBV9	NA	TGTGCCAGCAGCTCCGGGGGGCTCGATGGCTACACCTTC	CASSSGGLDGYTF
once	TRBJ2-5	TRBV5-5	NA	TGTGCCAGCAGTACCTGGGGGCAAGAGACCCAGTACTTC	CASSTWGQETQYF
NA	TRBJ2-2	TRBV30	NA	TGTGCCTGGAGGGTAGACAGGAACACCGGGGAGCTGTTTTTT	CAWRVDRNTGELFF
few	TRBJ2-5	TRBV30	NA	TGTGCCTGGAGGAATGGCGGGGCCGGCCAAGAGACCCAGTACTTC	CAWRNGGAGQETQYF
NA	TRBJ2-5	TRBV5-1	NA	TGCGCCAGCAGCCCCTCAGGGTGGGAGACCCAGTACTTC	CASSPSGWETQYF
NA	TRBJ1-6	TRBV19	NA	TGTGCCAGTAGGACACAGTTTTTTGGGAATTCACCCCTCCACTTT	CASRTQFFGNSPLHF
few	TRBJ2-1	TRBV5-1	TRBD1	TGCGCCAGCAGCTCGGGACAGGTCTCCTACAATGAGCAGTTCTTC	CASSSGQVSYNEQFF
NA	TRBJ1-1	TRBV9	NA	TGTGCCAGCAGCGTAGGAAGCCGTTTCACTGAAGCTTTCTTT	CASSVGSRFTEAFF
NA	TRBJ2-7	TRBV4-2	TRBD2	TGTGCCAGCAGCCAAGATGCGGGGGGCTACGAGCAGTACTTC	CASSQDAGGYEQYF
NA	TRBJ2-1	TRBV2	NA	TGTGCCAGCAGTGAAGTCGTCATCCGGGGATGGGAGCAGTTCTTC	CASSEVVIRGWEQFF
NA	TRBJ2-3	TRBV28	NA	TGTGCCAGCACTTTGAGGCTATCCTCCCGCACAGATACGCAGTATTTT	CASTLRLSSRTDTQYF
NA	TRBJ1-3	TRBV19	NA	TGTGCCAGTATCGACCGACAGGCCTCTGGAAACACCATATATTTT	CASIDRQASGNTIYF
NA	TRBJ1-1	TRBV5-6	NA	TGTGCCAGCAGCACCGGACAGATATACATGAACACTGAAGCTTTCTTT	CASSTGQIYMNTEAFF
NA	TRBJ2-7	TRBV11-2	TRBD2	TGTGCCAGCAGCCAATCCGGGACTAGCTACGAGCAGTACTTC	CASSQSGTSYEQYF
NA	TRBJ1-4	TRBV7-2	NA	TGTGCCAGCAGCTTAGAGGCGGCGGGCAGAGAGGAAAAACTGTTTTTT	CASSLEAAGREEKLFF
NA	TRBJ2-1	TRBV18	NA	TGTGCCAGCTCACCACAAAACACCGACAATGAGCAGTTCTTC	CASSPQNTDNEQFF
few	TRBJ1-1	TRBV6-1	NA	TGTGCCAGCAGTGCTACCAGGGGTGGCACTGAAGCTTTCTTT	CASSATRGGTEAFF
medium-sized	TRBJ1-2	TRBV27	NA	TGTGCCAGCAGTTTCAGTTCTGGCTACACCTTC	CASSFSSGYTF
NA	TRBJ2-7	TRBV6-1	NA	TGTGCCAGCAGTGATACTAGCAAGGACGAGCAGTACTTC	CASSDTSKDEQYF
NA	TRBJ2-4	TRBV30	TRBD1	TGTGCCTGGAGCGAACAGACAGGGAACATTCAGTACTTC	CAWSEQTGNIQYF
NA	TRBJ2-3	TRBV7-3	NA	TGTGCCAGCAGCTTAAATGCACTAGCAGCCACAGATACGCAGTATTTT	CASSLNALAATDTQYF
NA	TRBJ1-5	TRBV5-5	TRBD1	TGTGCCAGCAGCTTGCAGGGGGTCGGTCAGCCCCAGCATTTT	CASSLQGVGQPQHF
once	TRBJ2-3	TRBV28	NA	TGTGCCAGCAGTTTACGCGCTAGCTTTAGGACAGATACGCAGTATTTT	CASSLRASFRTDTQYF
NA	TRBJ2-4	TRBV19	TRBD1	TGTGCCAGTAGTACCCCGACAGGGGGAGTTGGCAAAAACATTCAGTACTTC	CASSTPTGGVGKNIQYF
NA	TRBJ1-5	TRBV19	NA	TGTGCCAGTAGTATCAAAGGGGCTAGCAATCAGCCCCAGCATTTT	CASSIKGASNQPQHF
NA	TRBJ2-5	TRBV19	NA	TGTGCCAGTAGTATAGATGTGGTCGGGGACGCCGGGAGACAGACCCAGTACTTC	CASSIDVVGDAGRQTQYF
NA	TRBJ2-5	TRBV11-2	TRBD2	TGTGCCAGCAGCTCTAGCGGGAGGGCGACGTGGGGCGAGACCCAGTACTTC	CASSSSGRATWGETQYF
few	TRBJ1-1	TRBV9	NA	TGTGCCAGCAGCACCACGACAGGGAACACTGAAGCTTTCTTT	CASSTTTGNTEAFF
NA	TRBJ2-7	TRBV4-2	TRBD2	TGTGCCAGCAGTGGACTAGCGGGGCCCTACGAGCAGTACTTC	CASSGLAGPYEQYF
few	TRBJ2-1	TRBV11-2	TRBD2	TGTGCCAGCACCTCCTCTAGCGGGAGCTCCTACAATGAGCAGTTCTTC	CASTSSSGSSYNEQFF
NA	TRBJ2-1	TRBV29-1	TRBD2	TGCAGCGTTGCGGGGGGGGGCTCCTACAATGAGCAGTTCTTC	CSVAGGGSYNEQFF
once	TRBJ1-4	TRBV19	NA	TGTGCCAGTAGTATCGTCCGTTCGGGATATGAAAAACTGTTTTTT	CASSIVRSGYEKLFF
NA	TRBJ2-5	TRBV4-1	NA	TGCGCCAGCAGCCAAGATCATAGGGGAGAGACCCAGTACTTC	CASSQDHRGETQYF
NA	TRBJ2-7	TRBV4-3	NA	TGCGCCAGCAGCCAAGTGGGGGGTACCTACGAGCAGTACTTC	CASSQVGGTYEQYF
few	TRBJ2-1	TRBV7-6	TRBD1	TGTGCCAGCAGCTTAGCTCCGAGGACAGGGTCGATGGTCGATGAGCAGTTCTTC	CASSLAPRTGSMVDEQFF
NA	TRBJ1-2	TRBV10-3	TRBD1	TGTGCCATCAGCGCGACAGGGGATGGCTACACCTTC	CAISATGDGYTF
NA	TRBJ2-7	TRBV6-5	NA	TGTGCCAGCAGCCGCGGCCCCTACGAGCAGTACTTC	CASSRGPYEQYF
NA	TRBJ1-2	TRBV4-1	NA	TGCGCCAGCAGCCAAGCGGAGACAGTTTCTAACTATGGCTACACCTTC	CASSQAETVSNYGYTF
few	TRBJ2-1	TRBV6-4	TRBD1	TGTGCCAGCAGTGACTCGACAGGGGGCTACAATGAGCAGTTCTTC	CASSDSTGGYNEQFF
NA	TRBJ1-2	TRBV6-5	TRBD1	TGTGCCAGCAGCAAAAATCCAGGGGGCGCATGGGGCTACACCTTC	CASSKNPGGAWGYTF
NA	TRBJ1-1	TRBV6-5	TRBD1	TGTGCCAGCAGTTACAAGACAGGGCAGGGCACTGAAGCTTTCTTT	CASSYKTGQGTEAFF
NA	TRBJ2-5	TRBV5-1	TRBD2	TGCGCCAGCAGCTTGGAGGGCGGGAGGCACCAAGAGACCCAGTACTTC	CASSLEGGRHQETQYF
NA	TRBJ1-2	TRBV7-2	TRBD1	TGTGCCAGCAGCTTAGACGGACAGGGGTATGGCTACACCTTC	CASSLDGQGYGYTF
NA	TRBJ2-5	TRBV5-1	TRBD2	TGCGCCAGCAGCCCCTCCGGGACTAGCGGGGGTGTAGAGACCCAGTACTTC	CASSPSGTSGGVETQYF